Sequencing of this T cell receptor (beta chain) was carried out in a study of blood T cell repertoires in COVID-19. Background on the study: PBMCs, B-cell-depleted T cells, or T cells provided the cDNA or gDNA that made up the material.

As processed by the authors: Estimation of nucleated cell counts was performed using reference gene primer amplification. Some clones are missing from TCRdb's copy, which holds only in-frame ones; the method was immunoSEQ multiplex PCR. Clonal size and the V and J genes are those of that table, whereas D and trimming came from the DNA. The table has hundreds of thousands of clones, around three quarters seen once. Trimming shortened V by 1 base and J by 1 base, and 5 bases separated the two germline ends. Per germline, CDR1 PRHDT and CDR2 FYEKMQ (reference sequence). This CDR3 contains 13 residues. What was sequenced was peripheral blood. This rearrangement joins TRBV13 to TRBJ2-7; D call uncertain. This TCR derives from a woman of 80 years or more with acute or convalescent COVID-19. The CDR3 nucleotides read TGTGCCAGCAGCTTAGCGAGGTCCTACGAGCAGTACTTC. It specifies CASSLARSYEQYF. Looking up the rest from reference TRBV13 and TRBJ2-7 gives the full variable domain: AAGVIQSPRHLIKEKRETATLKCYPIPRHDTVYWYQQGPGQDPQFLISFYEKMQSDKGSIPDRFSAQQFSDYHSELNMSSLELGDSALYFCASSLARSYEQYFGPGTRLTVT.